The clone carrying this T cell receptor (beta chain) showed up just a few times. Its antigen is unknown. Libraries for TCRalpha and TCRbeta carried sample barcodes and unique molecular identifiers via 5'RACE. TCRdb independently ran MiXCR on the 5' RACE reads; one entry per CDR3 protein. The repertoire holds some 320,000 distinct CDR3 sequences, with 15% as singletons. Germline CDR1 reads SGHTA; CDR2 reads FQGTGA. Trimming shortened V by 6 bases and J by 8 bases, and 17 bases separated the two germline ends. The CDR3 sequence is 14 residues long. These data come from a study of T-cell memory formation after mild COVID-19. In the study overall: TCR clusters were mostly confined to one donor each. Study results and limitations: The appearance of some responding clones in pre-infection memory suggested that cross-reactive memory joined.

Sequencing was done on a sample of PBMCs or a T cell subset sorted from them (not recorded which). The V gene is TRBV7-3, the J gene TRBJ2-4; the D call may be TRBD1 or TRBD2 (5 bases each). This receptor was obtained from a man in his late teens or twenties who had mild COVID-19 (a few samples of this study predate the infection). Cell type and time point are not known. CDR3 nucleotide sequence: TGTGCCAGCAGTCCCGGGACCAGTGTTGACATTCAGTACTTC. It is translated as CASSPGTSVDIQYF. The variable domain in full, completed from reference TRBV7-3 and TRBJ2-4, reads GAGVSQTPSNKVTEKGKYVELRCDPISGHTALYWYRQSLGQGPEFLIYFQGTGAADDSGLPNDRFFAVRPEGSVSTLKIQRTERGDSAVYLCASSPGTSVDIQYFGAGTRLSVL.